Sequencing of this T cell receptor (beta chain) was carried out in a study of response to subunit inactivated influenza vaccine listed by TCRdb under 2018. Study-level background: Deep quantitative T cell receptor repertoire profiling was used in the study to track responses to a trivalent subunit inactivated influenza vaccine. Summary of the overall study and its limitations: It was suggested by the authors that each seasonal influenza vaccination may recruit only a limited number of new T cells.

This clonotype appeared a few times. Its antigen is currently not known. Per-base quality was not reported, and no clone a single base away is much larger than it. Preparation of the library involved RT-PCR. Sequencing was carried out with an Illumina HiSeq 2500. The public reads were reanalyzed by TCRdb: fastp trimming at Q25, MiXCR alignment, in-frame beta chains only. Records with the same CDR3 protein are collapsed into one entry carrying the most frequent genes and DNA. The sample contains almost 250,000 distinct CDR3 sequences, approximately 12% of them found a single time. The ten most abundant clones make up approximately 8.4% of the sample. The germline V gene gives CDR1 as KGHSH and CDR2 as LQKENI. V is cut by 1 base and J by 6 bases, and the space between the germline ends is 9 bases. The CDR3 spans 13 residues, from the cysteine through the phenylalanine. CDR3 DNA only is kept here, 39 bases in frame from base 1.

The sequencing used non-naive T cells sorted from PBMCs, collected around two weeks before vaccination. The sample's cell subset or site, from its label and the paper: memory T cell fraction. The chain uses TRBV18 and TRBJ2-5; the D call could be TRBD1 or TRBD2, with each sharing 5 bases. The receptor was derived from a man in his fifties or sixties who received an inactivated influenza vaccine. Donor details come from another sample of the same person, matched by shared clones. The nucleotide sequence reads as follows: TGTGCCAGCTCACCACGTGAGGGACAGACCCAGTACTTC. It encodes CASSPREGQTQYF.